This T cell receptor (beta chain) was captured in a study of monozygotic twins with inflammatory bowel disease. Germline V gene data show CDR1 as SGHAT and CDR2 as FQNNGV. CDR3 length equals 14 residues. Added by template switching were UMIs that each held a 6-nucleotide sample barcode. From the 5' RACE reads, TCRdb lists one entry per CDR3 protein and no DNA. In all, the sample yields 200,000 to 250,000 distinct CDR3 sequences. The receptor comes from a human donor with ulcerative colitis or Crohn's disease, or a healthy co-twin of an affected twin (not recorded which). V and J are TRBV11-2 and TRBJ1-1. The sample taken for sequencing was blood. The CDR3 loop is CASSLMPGLREAFF.